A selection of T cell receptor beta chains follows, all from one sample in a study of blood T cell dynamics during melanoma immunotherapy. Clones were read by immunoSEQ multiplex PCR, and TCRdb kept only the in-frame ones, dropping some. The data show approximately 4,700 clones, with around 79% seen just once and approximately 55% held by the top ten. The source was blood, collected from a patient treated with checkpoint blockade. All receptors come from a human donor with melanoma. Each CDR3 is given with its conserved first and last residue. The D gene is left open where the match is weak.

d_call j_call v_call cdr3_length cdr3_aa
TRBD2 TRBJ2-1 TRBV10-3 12 CAIGTSGNEQFF
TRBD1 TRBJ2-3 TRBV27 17 CASSSRTDRAGTDTQYF
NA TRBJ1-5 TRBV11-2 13 CASSLGAFQPQHF
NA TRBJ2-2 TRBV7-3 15 CASSERGGDTGELFF
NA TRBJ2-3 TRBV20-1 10 CSVGTRALHF
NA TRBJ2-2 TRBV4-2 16 CASSFQRPGTAGELFF
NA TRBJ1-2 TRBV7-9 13 CASSLGRNYGYTF
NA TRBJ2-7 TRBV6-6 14 CASSYSGVLGEQYF
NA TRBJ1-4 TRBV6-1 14 CASGLTSTNEKLFF
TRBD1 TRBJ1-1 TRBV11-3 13 CASSLEEDREAFF
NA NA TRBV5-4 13 CASSLGGEYEQYF
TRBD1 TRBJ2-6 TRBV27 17 CASSSRGLTSGANVLTF
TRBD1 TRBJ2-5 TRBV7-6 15 CASSSIQGVQETQYF
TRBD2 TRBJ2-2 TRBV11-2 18 CASSLRGGLAANTGELFF